A single sample gave rise to the 18 T cell receptor beta chains below, sequenced in a study of molecular identifiers for immune sequencing clone quantification. One entry per CDR3 protein results from TCRdb running MiXCR on the PCR reads. This table holds a few hundred thousand distinct CDR3 sequences, less than 30% found once. The sequenced material came from naive CD8+ T cells from blood, with Jurkat cell RNA spiked in. Subset specified: FACS-sorted CD8+CD4-CCR7+CD45RA+ naive T cells. The receptors here all came from a human donor in good health. Some libraries in this study had Jurkat cell RNA spiked in.

Only a few counts were recorded for this clonotype. V gene TRBV6-2 or TRBV6-3 combines with J gene TRBJ2-5, with D possibly matching TRBD2 (6 bases). Germline CDR1 and CDR2: MNHEY and SVGEGT. The CDR3 length is 17 residues. The V end was cut by 5 bases, the J end by 1 base, with 20 bases between. DNA for the CDR3: TGTGCCAGCAGTCCAAGTTTCGGGTTAGCGGCCCAAGAGACCCAGTACTTC. It specifies CASSPSFGLAAQETQYF.

This clonotype was counted at least ten times. V and J are TRBV3-1 and TRBJ2-3, with TRBD2 matching over 11 bases. CDR1 and CDR2 from the germline V gene are LGHDT and YNNKEL (reference sequence). This CDR3 has 15 residues. V trimming: 4 bases; J trimming: 2 bases; junction bases outside the gene matches: 2. CDR3 in amino acids: CASSRLAGYTDTQYF. The CDR3 nucleotides are TGTGCCAGCAGCCGACTAGCGGGATACACAGATACGCAGTATTTT.

This sequence joins TRBV12-3 or TRBV12-4 and TRBJ2-7; possibly TRBD1 for D (6 bases). Trimming shortened V by 5 bases and J by 5 bases, and 10 bases separated the two germline ends. This CDR3 is built from 12 residues. The CDR3 nucleotides read TGTGCCAGCAGTGTCACAGGGAACGAGCAGTACTTC. Translation: CASSVTGNEQYF.

This chain links TRBV27 with TRBJ2-7; perhaps TRBD1 as D (7 bases). CDR3 length equals 13 residues. V lost 3 bases, J lost 6 bases, and 12 bases lay in between. Per the germline V gene, CDR1 is MNHEY and CDR2 is SMNVEV (reference sequence). The CDR3 nucleotides are TGTGCCAGCAGTTTGTCAGGGGGAGGCGAGCAGTACTTC. Residues: CASSLSGGGEQYF.

The CDR3 bases are TGTGCCAGCAGCTCCATGCGACAGGGGCGTTACGAAAAACTGTTTTTT. Translated: CASSSMRQGRYEKLFF. The chain joins TRBV7-9 to TRBJ1-4; 8 nucleotides line up with TRBD1. The CDR3 is 16 amino acids. Looked up from germline, CDR1 is SEHNR and CDR2 is FQNEAQ (reference sequence). J lost 8 bases, V lost 4 bases, and 12 bases had no gene match.

This clonotype was counted ten times or more. V and J are TRBV5-6 and TRBJ2-7, with 9 bases fitting TRBD2. CDR3 length: 15 residues. CDR1 SGHDT and CDR2 YYEEEE come from the germline V gene. After removal of 1 base from V and 2 bases from J, the junction contained 4 bases not matched to a gene. The CDR3 loop reads CASSLSAGGAYEQYF. CDR3 bases: TGTGCCAGCAGCTTGAGTGCGGGAGGGGCCTACGAGCAGTACTTC.

The CDR3 DNA reads as TGCAGTGCTAGAGATTCCCAGGGCAATCAGCCCCAGCATTTT. Its protein is CSARDSQGNQPQHF. The chain employs TRBV20-1 and TRBJ1-5, with D uncertain. CDR1 is DFQATT and CDR2 is SNEGSKA in the germline V gene (reference sequence). The CDR3 sequence is 14 residues long. Trimming pared 0 bases from V and 2 bases from J, leaving 8 bases between.

V gene TRBV28 combines with J gene TRBJ1-5; a possible D gene is TRBD1 (5 bases). V gave up 7 bases and J gave up 4 bases, with 11 bases separating them. The V gene's germline CDR1 is MDHEN and CDR2 SYDVKM. This CDR3 comprises 13 residues. CDR3 region: CASIRGYNQPQHF. Written as DNA, the CDR3 is TGTGCCAGCATTCGGGGGTATAATCAGCCCCAGCATTTT.

This chain connects TRBV6-2 or TRBV6-3 to TRBJ1-5; possible D gene TRBD1, 6 bases. This CDR3 is built from 14 residues. V lost 6 bases and J lost 6, with 15 bases in between. Germline lookup yields CDR1 MNHEY and CDR2 SVGEGT. The CDR3 protein is CASRTQGYTQPQHF. DNA of the CDR3: TGTGCCAGCAGAACTCAGGGGTATACTCAGCCCCAGCATTTT.

The gene calls are TRBV4-2 and TRBJ2-7; D ambiguous. The CDR3 is made up of 13 amino acids. Looked up from germline, CDR1 is LGHNA and CDR2 is YNFKEQ. Between the trimmed V and J ends, which lost 0 bases and 4 bases, there was a span of 7 bases. CDR3 protein: CASSQDRLYEQYF. The CDR3 region has the DNA TGTGCCAGCAGCCAAGACCGCCTTTACGAGCAGTACTTC.

Concerning this clonotype itself: Given a much more abundant clone one base away, this may be a read error. No conserved phenylalanine or tryptophan ends this CDR3, so it is likely a read error. Because the CDR3's place on the DNA is in doubt, the DNA is left out and the CDR3 is given as listed by TCRdb. This chain joins TRBV7-9 and TRBJ2-4; no check of the table's D call, TRBD2, against the DNA was made. Including both end residues, the CDR3 is 11 amino acids long. CDR1 SEHNR and CDR2 FQNEAQ come from the germline V gene (reference sequence). CDR3 residues: CASSRTDKLSC.

With respect to this clonotype: Since a much larger clone is just one base distant, this may be a read error. The CDR3 does not end in the conserved phenylalanine or tryptophan, so this is likely a read error. The J gene is TRBJ2-3, the V gene TRBV7-6; D is undetermined. Between the trimmed V and J ends, which lost 3 bases and 2 bases, there was a span of 6 bases. The CDR3 is made up of 13 amino acids. The germline CDR1 and CDR2 sequences are SGHVS and FNYEAQ. The DNA for the CDR3 is TGTGCCAGCAGCTTCGGTTTCACAGATACGCAGTATCTT. It yields the protein CASSFGFTDTQYL.

On this clonotype itself: This may be a read error, as it is one base from a much larger clone. The chain uses TRBV29-1 and TRBJ2-7; 10 nucleotides agree with TRBD2. This CDR3 spans 12 amino acids. The germline gives CDR1 SQVTM, CDR2 ANQGSEA. The CDR3 sequence: CSVETSGDEQCF. CDR3 in DNA: TGCAGCGTTGAAACTAGCGGGGACGAGCAGTGCTTC.

As concerns this clonotype: A much more abundant neighbour one base away suggests this may be a read error. The V and J genes are TRBV29-1 and TRBJ2-1; no clear D gene. CDR1 and CDR2 from the germline V gene are SQVTM and ANQGSEA. The CDR3 is made up of 15 amino acids. The ends were cut back, 8 bases at V and 3 bases at J, with 20 bases in the middle. The CDR3 DNA follows: TGCAGCTTCCCGACGCGGTCCCAAAGCTACAATGAGCAGTTCTTC. This gives the protein CSFPTRSQSYNEQFF.

This clonotype was recorded a few times. The chain joins TRBV5-4 to TRBJ2-7; D gene unclear. Germline V gene sequence: CDR1 SGHNT, CDR2 YYREEE (reference sequence). This CDR3 is 14 amino acids long. V lost 5 bases and J lost 0, with 12 bases in between. CDR3 nucleotides: TGTGCCAGCAGACCAGACCATAGCTCCTACGAGCAGTACTTC. Its translation: CASRPDHSSYEQYF. The whole variable domain, remainder taken from reference TRBV5-4 and TRBJ2-7, is ETGVTQSPTHLIKTRGQQVTLRCSSQSGHNTVSWYQQALGQGPQFIFQYYREEENGRGNFPPRFSGLQFPNYSSELNVNALELDDSALYLCASRPDHSSYEQYFGPGTRLTVT.

This clonotype was recorded at least ten times. The chain employs TRBV19 and TRBJ1-5; a weak D match, TRBD1 (6 bases). From germline, CDR1 is LNHDA and CDR2 SQIVND (reference sequence). V shed 3 bases and J shed 2 bases, with 11 bases lying between them. This CDR3 is 15 amino acids long. CDR3 loop: CASSISAGGNQPQHF. CDR3 coding DNA: TGTGCCAGTAGTATTTCGGCAGGGGGCAATCAGCCCCAGCATTTT.

The chain links TRBV7-2 to TRBJ2-6; perhaps TRBD2 as D (7 bases). The germline CDR1 and CDR2 sequences are SGHTA and FQGNSA. This CDR3 is 22 amino acids long. V lost 5 bases and J 2 bases, leaving 31 bases between the germline ends. CDR3 sequence: CASSPYREGLISTRTGANVLTF. The DNA of the CDR3 is TGTGCCAGCAGCCCGTACAGGGAGGGTCTAATATCGACAAGAACTGGGGCCAACGTCCTGACTTTC.

A word on this clonotype: A junction end diverges from the germline sequence, so it may reflect a read error. The rearrangement links TRBV20-1 to TRBJ1-5, with a weak D call TRBD1 (6 bases). Germline V gene lookup returns CDR1 DFQATT and CDR2 SNEGSKA (reference sequence). The CDR3 has 12 amino acids. In nucleotides, the CDR3 is TGCAGTGCTAGGGACAGTGTGCAGCCCCGGCATTTT. Translation: CSARDSVQPRHF.